A single sample gave rise to the 3 T cell receptor beta chains below, sequenced in a study of CD8 T cells in ankylosing spondylitis. TCRdb reprocessed the 5' RACE reads with MiXCR, giving one entry per CDR3 protein. The sample holds about 360,000 distinct CDR3 sequences, roughly 20% seen once. Sequencing used blood, either unsorted or a sorted T cell fraction (not recorded which). These receptors all stem from a male donor with ankylosing spondylitis or in good health (not recorded which).

This chain uses TRBV25-1 with TRBJ2-1; 10 bases are a match to TRBD1. V gave up 10 bases and J gave up 1 base; unmatched junction bases: 1. This CDR3 spans 13 amino acids. Germline V gene sequence: CDR1 MGHDK, CDR2 SYGVNS. The CDR3 sequence is CATGQGSYNEQFF. In DNA, the CDR3 is TGTGCCACGGGACAGGGGTCCTACAATGAGCAGTTCTTC.

This clonotype was detected once. The DNA for the CDR3 is TGTGCCAGCAGCAATGGTGTAGGCTCCTACAATGAGCAGTTCTTC. Protein sequence: CASSNGVGSYNEQFF. This chain joins TRBV21-1 and TRBJ2-1. TRBV21-1 is a pseudogene segment. The CDR3 runs 15 residues.

The sample holds a few counts of this clonotype. The chain combines TRBV2 with TRBJ2-7; perhaps TRBD1 as D (5 bases). Trimming cost V 7 bases and J 1 base, with 8 bases left between them. Germline CDR1 SNHLY, CDR2 FYNNEI. The CDR3 length is 12 residues. The CDR3 region has the DNA TGTGCCAGCATTAGGGGTTCCTACGAGCAGTACTTC. This encodes CASIRGSYEQYF.